A single sample gave rise to the 15 T cell receptor beta chains below, sequenced in a study of T cell responses to AZD1222 COVID-19 vaccine. Sequenced by immunoSEQ multiplex PCR; TCRdb stores in-frame clones only, minus some. The sample includes about 96,000 clones, about 89% of them seen just once. The sequences come from peripheral blood, collected on day 0 of AZD1222 vaccination. All receptors derive from an adult in good health.

This CDR3 is CASSTTDLPGYTF. In DNA form, the CDR3 reads TGTGCCAGCAGCACCACAGACTTGCCTGGCTACACCTTC. The rearrangement joins TRBV5-4 to TRBJ1-2; no clear D gene. The CDR3 has 13 residues. V was cut by 4 bases and J by 7 bases, with 14 bases left in between. The germline V gene encodes CDR1 SGHNT and CDR2 YYREEE (reference sequence).

The chain couples TRBV11-3 to TRBJ1-1; D gene ambiguous. Trimming took 6 bases from V and 4 from J, leaving 15 bases between them. CDR1 is SGHNT, CDR2 YENEEA, per germline. The CDR3 totals 14 residues. The CDR3 nucleotides read TGTGCCAGCAGTCCAAACCGGTTGGGCACTGAAGCTTTCTTT. It translates to CASSPNRLGTEAFF.

The rearrangement joins TRBV4-1 to TRBJ1-3; D gene unclear. Germline CDR1 and CDR2: MGHRA and YSYEKL. The CDR3 is made up of 16 amino acids. V was trimmed by 4 bases and J by 3 bases, leaving 16 bases between them. CDR3 protein: CASSPDADYIGNTIYF. The CDR3 DNA reads as TGCGCCAGCAGCCCAGATGCCGATTATATTGGAAACACCATATATTTT.

The chain has TRBV9 and TRBJ1-2; 8 positions match TRBD1. CDR1 is SGDLS, CDR2 YYNGEE, per germline. The trim removed 2 bases at V and 4 bases at J, leaving 7 bases unmatched. This CDR3 spans 15 amino acids. In nucleotides, the CDR3 is TGTGCCAGCAGCGTCGGACAGGGAAACCCCTATGGCTACACCTTC. Translated: CASSVGQGNPYGYTF.

The rearrangement links TRBV28 to TRBJ1-3, with D unclear. The CDR3 runs to 16 residues. V was pared by 2 bases and J by 2 bases, with 13 bases between. Germline lookup yields CDR1 MDHEN and CDR2 SYDVKM. CDR3 loop: CASSLIGTVAGNTIYF. CDR3 bases: TGTGCCAGCAGTTTAATTGGTACAGTGGCTGGAAACACCATATATTTT. Complete variable domain (other parts from reference TRBV28 and TRBJ1-3): DVKVTQSSRYLVKRTGEKVFLECVQDMDHENMFWYRQDPGLGLRLIYFSYDVKMKEKGDIPEGYSVSREKKERFSLILESASTNQTSMYLCASSLIGTVAGNTIYFGEGSWLTVV.

The V and J genes are TRBV28 and TRBJ2-7; D gene ambiguous. V was trimmed by 5 bases and J by 0 bases, leaving 8 bases between them. This CDR3 region has 13 residues. The germline CDR1 and CDR2 sequences are MDHEN and SYDVKM. CDR3 DNA: TGTGCCAGCAGTGTATCTTACTCCTACGAGCAGTACTTC. This gives the protein CASSVSYSYEQYF.

The CDR3 here is CASSFGLRYTEAFF. The CDR3 nucleotides are TGTGCCAGCAGTTTTGGGCTCCGGTACACTGAAGCTTTCTTT. This rearrangement joins TRBV27 to TRBJ1-1; D gene unclear. This CDR3 has 14 residues. V was cut by 3 bases and J by 3 bases, with 11 bases left in between. The germline CDR1 and CDR2 sequences are MNHEY and SMNVEV (reference sequence).

This rearrangement joins TRBV19 to TRBJ2-7, with 9 bases lining up with TRBD1. CDR1 is LNHDA and CDR2 is SQIVND in the germline V gene (reference sequence). V lost 7 bases to trimming and J lost 6 bases; unmatched junction nucleotides: 10. CDR3 length: 14 residues. The CDR3 reads CASKAGTGLFEQYF. CDR3 in DNA: TGTGCCAGTAAAGCCGGGACAGGGCTTTTCGAGCAGTACTTC.

CDR3 protein: CASSPSGTGAGEQYF. CDR3 nucleotide sequence: TGTGCCAGCAGCCCATCCGGGACAGGGGCGGGCGAGCAGTACTTC. The V call is TRBV7-9, the J call TRBJ2-7, with 10 bases fitting TRBD1. The germline V gene encodes CDR1 SEHNR and CDR2 FQNEAQ (reference sequence). This CDR3 has 15 amino acids. Unmatched junction bases numbered 10, after V lost 5 bases and J lost 6 bases.

The chain links TRBV6-4 to TRBJ1-6; 9 bases align to TRBD1. Trimming took 6 bases from V and 7 from J; bases not matched to a gene: 4. This CDR3 spans 14 amino acids. The germline gives CDR1 MRHNA, CDR2 SNTAGT. The CDR3 sequence: CASSAGQGNSPLHF. The CDR3, as DNA: TGTGCCAGCAGCGCGGGACAGGGCAATTCACCCCTCCACTTT.

CDR3 loop: CASSQGQGAYQPQHF. The CDR3 DNA sequence: TGCGCCAGCAGCCAAGGACAGGGGGCCTATCAGCCCCAGCATTTT. The J gene is TRBJ1-5, the V gene TRBV4-1, with 10 positions matching TRBD1. V was pared by 1 base and J by 5 bases, with 2 bases of the junction left unmatched. The CDR3 sequence is 15 residues long. Germline assignment: CDR1 MGHRA and CDR2 YSYEKL.

The V gene is TRBV5-1, the J gene TRBJ2-1; D is perhaps TRBD1 or TRBD2 (5 bases each). CDR3 length equals 17 residues. The germline CDR1 and CDR2 sequences are SGHRS and YFSETQ. Trimming cost V 1 base and J 1 base, with 15 bases left between them. CDR3 coding DNA: TGCGCCAGCAGCTTGTACAAGGGGACCCCATCCTACAATGAGCAGTTCTTC. This encodes CASSLYKGTPSYNEQFF.

The rearrangement joins TRBV19 to TRBJ2-5; TRBD1 might be the D (6 bases). V lost 10 bases and J lost 2, with 17 bases in between. CDR1 is LNHDA and CDR2 is SQIVND in the germline V gene (reference sequence). There are 14 residues in the CDR3. CDR3 sequence (DNA): TGTGCCACCTCTTCTACAGGGATACAAGAGACCCAGTACTTC. Protein sequence: CATSSTGIQETQYF.

The chain couples TRBV5-5 to TRBJ2-7; D unclear. Between the trimmed V and J ends, which lost 1 base and 7 bases, there was a span of 12 bases. This CDR3 contains 13 residues. Germline values: CDR1 SGHKS, CDR2 YYEKEE (reference sequence). CDR3 loop: CASSLFQALEQYF. CDR3 DNA: TGTGCCAGCAGCTTGTTTCAGGCCCTGGAGCAGTACTTC.

The V gene is TRBV6-5, the J gene TRBJ1-2, with D hard to call. The CDR3 is made up of 16 amino acids. Germline values: CDR1 MNHEY, CDR2 SVGAGI. V lost 0 bases and J 8 bases, leaving 19 bases between the germline ends. CDR3 coding DNA: TGTGCCAGCAGTTACTCGTTGAATATGCTACATACCGGCTACACCTTC. Amino acid sequence: CASSYSLNMLHTGYTF.